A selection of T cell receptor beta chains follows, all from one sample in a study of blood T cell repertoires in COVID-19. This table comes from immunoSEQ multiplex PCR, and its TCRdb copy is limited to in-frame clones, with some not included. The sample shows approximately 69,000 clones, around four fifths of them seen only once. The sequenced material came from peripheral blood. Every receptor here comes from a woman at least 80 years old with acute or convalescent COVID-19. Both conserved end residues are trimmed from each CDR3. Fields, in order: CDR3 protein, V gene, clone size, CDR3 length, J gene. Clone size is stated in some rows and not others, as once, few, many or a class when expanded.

CDR3aa: AIRGEGGVNTEAF
v_gene: TRBV10-3
abundance: NA
len: 13
j_gene: TRBJ1-1

CDR3aa: AWKGRRGTEAF
v_gene: TRBV30
abundance: NA
len: 11
j_gene: TRBJ1-1

CDR3aa: ASSSASGSADTQY
v_gene: TRBV7-9
abundance: NA
len: 13
j_gene: TRBJ2-3

CDR3aa: AWSYIHEQY
v_gene: TRBV30
abundance: NA
len: 9
j_gene: TRBJ2-7

CDR3aa: ASSIKLTGELF
v_gene: TRBV19
abundance: few
len: 11
j_gene: TRBJ2-2

CDR3aa: ASSLVQGSSYEQY
v_gene: TRBV11-1
abundance: NA
len: 13
j_gene: TRBJ2-7

CDR3aa: ASSLDLGGFGYEQY
v_gene: TRBV7-8
abundance: NA
len: 14
j_gene: TRBJ2-7

CDR3aa: ASRQGVTAGNTIY
v_gene: TRBV2
abundance: NA
len: 13
j_gene: TRBJ1-3

CDR3aa: ATSRTGSGLF
v_gene: TRBV15
abundance: NA
len: 10
j_gene: TRBJ1-4

CDR3aa: ASSLGRWEGGEAF
v_gene: TRBV7-6
abundance: NA
len: 13
j_gene: TRBJ1-1

CDR3aa: ASSGTSNNEKLF
v_gene: TRBV5-5
abundance: NA
len: 12
j_gene: TRBJ1-4

CDR3aa: ASALAGRYNEQF
v_gene: TRBV7-3
abundance: NA
len: 12
j_gene: TRBJ2-1

CDR3aa: ASSLATGEQY
v_gene: TRBV11-2
abundance: few
len: 10
j_gene: TRBJ2-7

CDR3aa: ASSVATGGGYNEQF
v_gene: TRBV9
abundance: NA
len: 14
j_gene: TRBJ2-1

CDR3aa: ASNPGGSNQPQH
v_gene: TRBV2
abundance: NA
len: 12
j_gene: TRBJ1-5

CDR3aa: ASSLQGVEAF
v_gene: TRBV19
abundance: NA
len: 10
j_gene: TRBJ1-1

CDR3aa: ASSQERLAGGNEQF
v_gene: TRBV3-1/TRBV3-2
abundance: once
len: 14
j_gene: TRBJ2-1

CDR3aa: AISGRQGGNTIY
v_gene: TRBV10-3
abundance: NA
len: 12
j_gene: TRBJ1-3

CDR3aa: ASSQMSGGYNEQF
v_gene: TRBV3-1/TRBV3-2
abundance: NA
len: 13
j_gene: TRBJ2-1

CDR3aa: ASSPGRGSYNEQF
v_gene: TRBV5-6
abundance: once
len: 13
j_gene: TRBJ2-1

CDR3aa: ASRSPRGDTEAF
v_gene: TRBV6-6
abundance: NA
len: 12
j_gene: TRBJ1-1

CDR3aa: ASSRIGTGDNYGYT
v_gene: TRBV18
abundance: NA
len: 14
j_gene: TRBJ1-2

CDR3aa: ASSEFRADEQY
v_gene: TRBV2
abundance: NA
len: 11
j_gene: TRBJ2-7

CDR3aa: ASNLAGTDEQF
v_gene: TRBV5-4
abundance: NA
len: 11
j_gene: TRBJ2-1

CDR3aa: ASSSGTGNTEAF
v_gene: TRBV28
abundance: NA
len: 12
j_gene: TRBJ1-1

CDR3aa: ASSLGNWGGTEAF
v_gene: TRBV7-2
abundance: once
len: 13
j_gene: TRBJ1-1

CDR3aa: ASSTRGTDTQY
v_gene: TRBV3-1/TRBV3-2
abundance: few
len: 11
j_gene: TRBJ2-3

CDR3aa: ASSQVGTAEGLF
v_gene: TRBV4-1
abundance: NA
len: 12
j_gene: TRBJ1-4

CDR3aa: ASSRLRVNTEAF
v_gene: TRBV5-8
abundance: NA
len: 12
j_gene: TRBJ1-1

CDR3aa: AWSGDRMNTEAF
v_gene: TRBV30
abundance: NA
len: 12
j_gene: TRBJ1-1

CDR3aa: ASSVNGGVEDQY
v_gene: TRBV7-3
abundance: NA
len: 12
j_gene: TRBJ2-5

CDR3aa: ASSENRLAETQY
v_gene: TRBV2
abundance: NA
len: 12
j_gene: TRBJ2-5

CDR3aa: ASRPDRGQWAEAF
v_gene: TRBV13
abundance: NA
len: 13
j_gene: TRBJ1-1

CDR3aa: ASSTKTGRGFLPSYNEQF
v_gene: TRBV19
abundance: NA
len: 18
j_gene: TRBJ2-1

CDR3aa: ASKLEPSAEAF
v_gene: TRBV5-1
abundance: NA
len: 11
j_gene: TRBJ1-1

CDR3aa: ASSQEGMGLLDIQY
v_gene: TRBV3-1/TRBV3-2
abundance: NA
len: 14
j_gene: TRBJ2-4

CDR3aa: ASSDVRASPLH
v_gene: TRBV25-1
abundance: NA
len: 11
j_gene: TRBJ1-6

CDR3aa: SATGGIEEAF
v_gene: TRBV29-1
abundance: NA
len: 10
j_gene: TRBJ1-1

CDR3aa: ASSESGTGPSNQPQH
v_gene: TRBV6-1
abundance: NA
len: 15
j_gene: TRBJ1-5

CDR3aa: ASGLGIAYEQF
v_gene: TRBV12-5
abundance: NA
len: 11
j_gene: TRBJ2-1

CDR3aa: ASSRSTYEQY
v_gene: TRBV12-3/TRBV12-4
abundance: NA
len: 10
j_gene: TRBJ2-7

CDR3aa: ASSDVPGGIYEQY
v_gene: TRBV10-1
abundance: few
len: 13
j_gene: TRBJ2-7

CDR3aa: ASSFTPGGVEQF
v_gene: TRBV5-5
abundance: once
len: 12
j_gene: TRBJ2-1

CDR3aa: ASSFVGGRDQETQY
v_gene: TRBV5-6
abundance: NA
len: 14
j_gene: TRBJ2-5

CDR3aa: ASSKGNEREGYT
v_gene: TRBV21-1
abundance: NA
len: 12
j_gene: TRBJ1-2

CDR3aa: ASSPGQGYGYT
v_gene: TRBV27
abundance: NA
len: 11
j_gene: TRBJ1-2

CDR3aa: AWSSRRSGNPYEQY
v_gene: TRBV30
abundance: NA
len: 14
j_gene: TRBJ2-7